What follows are 18 T cell receptor beta chains derived from one specimen sequenced in a study of cytomegalovirus exposure and HLA in healthy donors. Researchers ran the PCR with 60 Vbeta and 13 Jbeta primers. The method was immunoSEQ multiplex PCR; TCRdb's version includes in-frame clones alone and lacks a portion of them. The sample contains approximately 72,000 clones, 60% to 85% of which appear only once. Material for sequencing was PBMCs. These receptors all stem from a male donor in good health and CMV-seropositive.

The V call is TRBV7-2, the J call TRBJ2-1, with D perhaps TRBD1 (5 bases). This CDR3 comprises 14 residues. The germline V gene encodes CDR1 SGHTA and CDR2 FQGNSA. V was clipped by 3 bases and J by 0 bases, with 6 bases between them. In nucleotides, the CDR3 is TGTGCCAGCAGCTTCCAGGGCTCCTACAATGAGCAGTTCTTC. Its translation is CASSFQGSYNEQFF.

The genes are TRBV18 and TRBJ2-5; 8 bases match TRBD1. The J segment lost 5 bases and the V segment lost 3 bases, leaving 5 bases of the junction unmatched. There are 14 residues in the CDR3. Germline CDR1 and CDR2: KGHSH and LQKENI. The CDR3 here is CASSPDRVKETQYF. CDR3 nucleotides: TGTGCCAGCTCACCGGACAGGGTAAAGGAGACCCAGTACTTC.

Comments on this clone: The junction does not match germline at one end; this may be a read error. The chain has TRBV7-9 and TRBJ2-7, with 7 nucleotides matching TRBD1. The CDR3 consists of 17 residues. The germline gives CDR1 SEHNR, CDR2 FQNEAQ (reference sequence). CDR3 coding DNA: TGTTCCAGCAGCCCAAGCATTTTTCGGGACAGAGCCTACGAGCAGTACTTC. This gives the protein CSSSPSIFRDRAYEQYF.

This chain links TRBV10-3 with TRBJ1-4, with D possibly being TRBD1 (6 bases). Germline CDR1 and CDR2: ENHRY and SYGVKD. The CDR3 loop spans 15 amino acids. Between the trimmed V and J ends, which lost 0 bases and 7 bases, there was a span of 12 bases. CDR3 residues: CAISESVGGSEKLFF. CDR3 DNA: TGTGCCATCAGTGAGTCAGTAGGGGGATCTGAAAAACTGTTTTTT.

This chain joins TRBV5-1 and TRBJ2-5; 9 bases agree with TRBD1. The J call may be wrong; the DNA end is better matched by TRBJ2-7. The germline V gene has CDR1 SGHRS and CDR2 YFSETQ. The CDR3 has 13 amino acids. CDR3 DNA: TGCGCCAGCAGCTGGGACAGGGTCTACGAGCAGTACTTC. It encodes CASSWDRVYEQYF.

The chain uses TRBV19 and TRBJ2-5; possible D gene TRBD1, 6 bases. V was trimmed by 7 bases and J by 0 bases, leaving 12 bases between them. The CDR3 is 14 residues long. Germline CDR1 and CDR2: LNHDA and SQIVND (reference sequence). DNA for the CDR3: TGTGCCAGTACGGACAGCTGGGACCAAGAGACCCAGTACTTC. Its protein is CASTDSWDQETQYF.

The chain recombines TRBV28 with TRBJ1-2, with D tentatively TRBD1 (6 bases). The CDR3 has 15 residues. Trimming removed 2 bases at V and 1 base at J, with 11 bases between. The V gene's germline CDR1 is MDHEN and CDR2 SYDVKM. The CDR3: CASSLTPGHNYGYTF. The CDR3, as DNA: TGTGCCAGCAGTTTAACCCCGGGACATAACTATGGCTACACCTTC.

This clone was seen a handful of times. The chain couples TRBV4-3 to TRBJ2-7, with TRBD1 matching over 9 bases. The length of the CDR3 is 16 residues. V dropped 4 bases and J dropped 1; count of bases not matched to a gene: 8. The germline CDR1 and CDR2 sequences are LGHNA and YSLEER. CDR3 DNA: TGCGCCAGCAGCCTCACTCCCGGGACAGGGTCCTACGAGCAGTACTTC. The encoded protein is CASSLTPGTGSYEQYF.

The chain recombines TRBV7-3 with TRBJ2-3; D is ambiguous. V lost 3 bases and J lost 4, with 14 bases in between. Germline values: CDR1 SGHTA, CDR2 FQGTGA. The CDR3 has 15 amino acids. CDR3 nucleotide sequence: TGTGCCAGCAGCTTGAGGTTAAGCCCCGCAGATACGCAGTATTTT. Amino acids: CASSLRLSPADTQYF. Based on the CDR3 plus reference TRBV7-3 and TRBJ2-3, the full variable domain is GAGVSQTPSNKVTEKGKYVELRCDPISGHTALYWYRQSLGQGPEFLIYFQGTGAADDSGLPNDRFFAVRPEGSVSTLKIQRTERGDSAVYLCASSLRLSPADTQYFGPGTRLTVL.

This clone showed up just a few times. The gene calls are TRBV5-6 and TRBJ2-2; no reliable D call. CDR3 length equals 13 residues. CDR1 and CDR2 (germline): SGHDT, YYEEEE. Trimming shortened V by 4 bases and J by 2 bases, and 6 bases separated the two germline ends. Here the CDR3 reads CASSVVNTGELFF. DNA of the CDR3: TGTGCCAGCAGCGTAGTCAACACCGGGGAGCTGTTTTTT. Looking up the rest from reference TRBV5-6 and TRBJ2-2 gives the full variable domain: DAGVTQSPTHLIKTRGQQVTLRCSPKSGHDTVSWYQQALGQGPQFIFQYYEEEERQRGNFPDRFSGHQFPNYSSELNVNALLLGDSALYLCASSVVNTGELFFGEGSRLTVL.

The chain recombines TRBV9 with TRBJ2-5; the match to TRBD2 covers 10 bases. This CDR3 contains 15 residues. Germline CDR1 and CDR2: SGDLS and YYNGEE. V was pared by 4 bases and J by 4 bases, with 7 bases of the junction left unmatched. The DNA of the CDR3 is TGTGCCAGCAGCTCTCAGCGGGGGGGCCTAGAGACCCAGTACTTC. Encoded protein: CASSSQRGGLETQYF.

This rearrangement joins TRBV4-2 to TRBJ1-2; D perhaps matches TRBD1 (6 bases). The length of the CDR3 is 16 residues. From germline, CDR1 is LGHNA and CDR2 YNFKEQ. Trimming shortened V by 0 bases and J by 4 bases, and 15 bases separated the two germline ends. DNA for the CDR3: TGTGCCAGCAGCCAAGAATCACCAGGGGAGAGCTATGGCTACACCTTC. Translating gives CASSQESPGESYGYTF.

This rearrangement joins TRBV4-1 to TRBJ1-1; D unresolved. The germline V and J ends were trimmed by 1 base and 7 bases, with 13 bases remaining between them. Germline CDR1 MGHRA, CDR2 YSYEKL. The CDR3 extends over 14 amino acids. CDR3 loop: CASSQAIPGCEAFF. The CDR3 DNA follows: TGCGCCAGCAGCCAAGCCATTCCCGGTTGTGAAGCTTTCTTT.

This clone has only one observation. The CDR3 protein is CSAGQVEQYF. For the CDR3, the DNA is TGCAGTGCTGGACAGGTCGAGCAGTACTTC. The chain carries TRBV20-1 and TRBJ2-7, with 7 bases aligning to TRBD1. In germline, CDR1 is DFQATT, CDR2 SNEGSKA (reference sequence). J gave up 6 bases and V 5 bases, and 1 base lay outside the gene matches. There are 10 residues in the CDR3.

This chain uses TRBV5-4 with TRBJ1-5; TRBD1 matches 7 bases. Germline CDR1 SGHNT, CDR2 YYREEE (reference sequence). V lost 2 bases, J lost 3 bases, and 2 bases stayed unmatched. CDR3 length equals 14 residues. CDR3 residues: CASSFDRDNQPQHF. For the CDR3, the DNA is TGTGCCAGCAGCTTTGACAGGGACAATCAGCCCCAGCATTTT.

This clone was counted between two and nine times. The rearrangement joins TRBV6-5 to TRBJ2-7; maybe TRBD2 (6 bases). This CDR3 is built from 14 residues. Germline CDR1 is MNHEY and CDR2 is SVGAGI. Trimming stripped 5 bases from V and 0 bases from J, with 11 bases between. CDR3 DNA sequence: TGTGCCAGCAGTCCGCGGGGTATCTCCTACGAGCAGTACTTC. Its protein is CASSPRGISYEQYF.

The gene calls are TRBV5-1 and TRBJ2-1; 13 bases align to TRBD2. Unmatched junction bases numbered 11, after V lost 4 bases and J lost 7 bases. The CDR3 loop spans 17 amino acids. Germline CDR1 and CDR2: SGHRS and YFSETQ. The CDR3 sequence: CASSTWGLAGMENEQFF. Written as DNA, the CDR3 is TGCGCCAGCAGCACCTGGGGACTAGCGGGAATGGAAAATGAGCAGTTCTTC.

V and J are TRBV29-1 and TRBJ1-2; TRBD1 matches at 7 bases. Germline trimming cut 5 bases from V and 4 bases from J; bases unmatched to any gene: 10. Per the germline V gene, CDR1 is SQVTM and CDR2 is ANQGSEA. The CDR3 runs 14 residues. DNA for the CDR3: TGCAGCGTTCAAACGGGAGGGGGCGGCTATGGCTACACCTTC. Translated, it gives CSVQTGGGGYGYTF.